This T cell receptor beta chain was profiled in a study of spatial heterogeneity in lung cancer (dated by TCRdb to the late 2010s). Describing the broader study: Beta-chain transcripts were consistently detected in greater numbers than alpha-chain transcripts, which likely reflected higher beta-chain transcript abundance. In the raw uncorrected reads, each unique combination of TCR and UMI appeared more than ten times on average. In non-small cell lung cancer, the study made a quantitative comparison of TCR alpha and beta repertoires among multiple tumor regions, matched nontumor lung and blood. Nonsynonymous mutation counts, determined by whole-exome sequencing of tumor tissue, were related to TCR repertoire features. Both alpha and beta chains were TCR-sequenced in samples taken at surgery, namely 220 tumor regions, more than 62 matched nontumor lung samples and 50 to 60 PBMC samples. Results and caveats for the whole study, not just this receptor: Ubiquitous expanded tumor TCRs were detected in blood more often at tumor resection than at routine follow-up. Additional single-cell paired TCR alpha and beta sequencing was considered necessary to confirm, at a functional level, the hypothesis that regional TCRs recognize regional mutations.

Receptor amplification or capture employed 5' RACE. The instrument was a NextSeq 500. In the TCR library protocol, a unique molecular identifier was attached to each TCR cDNA molecule so that PCR and sequencing errors could be corrected. For the original study's pipeline: TCR identification, UMI-based error correction and CDR3 extraction were performed with Decombinator tools. Expanded TCRs were defined as those above a frequency of 2 per 1,000, corresponding to the top 1% of the tumor frequency distribution. Rényi diversity was computed with the R vegan package after subsampling each repertoire 100 times to 5,000 TCRs. To build CDR3 similarity networks, amino acid triplet string-kernel similarity was used, and CDR3s were connected when their pairwise similarity was above 0.82. In-frame beta chains were kept once TCRdb had trimmed the public reads at Q25 with fastp and called clones with MiXCR. Each record represents a unique CDR3 protein, reported with the most common genes and DNA among its rows. The V and J calls were determined by TCRdb, not by the authors. This sample comprises tens of thousands of distinct CDR3 sequences, around 7% of them detected only once. The top ten clonotypes cover approximately 14% of the sample.

Per the germline V gene, SGHAT is the CDR1 and FQNNGV is the CDR2. Including cysteine and phenylalanine, the CDR3 has 17 amino acids. The read is trimmed to its CDR3 DNA, 51 bases read in frame from base 1. Unmatched junction bases come to 7, with V trimmed by 1 base and J by 0 bases. Taken with the paper, the label for time point translates to: sample taken at primary tumor resection. The donors were 70 or so patients from the lung TRACERx cohort who had early-stage, untreated non-small cell lung cancer. Without any cell sorting, TCR sequencing was performed on whole RNA extracted either from tumor and nontumor lung tissue or from cryopreserved PBMC samples. Patients were selected for TCR sequencing only if sufficient RNA was available from at least two tumor regions. The table lists this clonotype with a few counts. The antigen it binds to is not known. No clone much larger than this one lies a single base away; base qualities are absent.

This TCR was sampled from a male donor with early-stage non-small cell lung cancer. This sequence uses TRBV11-2 and TRBJ2-5; a stretch of 8 junction bases matches TRBD1. This material consisted of PBMCs, taken at surgery. The encoded CDR3 is CASSLGLTGEYQETQYF. The DNA reads TGTGCCAGCAGCTTAGGGTTGACAGGGGAGTACCAAGAGACCCAGTACTTC.